A selection of T cell receptor beta chains follows, all from one sample in a study of CXCR3-negative and CXCR3-positive naive CD8 T cells. TCRdb re-called the 5' RACE reads and shows each CDR3 protein once, DNA omitted. The sample has 80,000 to 100,000 distinct CDR3 sequences; the top ten hold roughly 0.89%. Source material: naive CXCR3+ CD8+ T cells from blood. These TCRs come from a human donor in good health. Some clones in this sample may be carry-over from other donors' samples. CDR3s include the opening cysteine and the closing phenylalanine or tryptophan.

v_gene: TRBV2
j_gene: TRBJ1-6
CDR3aa: CASSETVGSPLHF

v_gene: TRBV4-1
j_gene: TRBJ2-7
CDR3aa: CASSRLQGSPYEQYF

v_gene: TRBV20-1
j_gene: TRBJ2-7
CDR3aa: CSASADNLEQYF

v_gene: TRBV28
j_gene: TRBJ1-2
CDR3aa: CASSSPEGNYGYTF

v_gene: TRBV6-5
j_gene: TRBJ2-1
CDR3aa: CASSYAGTLEQFF

v_gene: TRBV6-5
j_gene: TRBJ2-1
CDR3aa: CASSYGGLLFF

v_gene: TRBV6-1
j_gene: TRBJ1-5
CDR3aa: CASSELGSDQPQHF

v_gene: TRBV6-6
j_gene: TRBJ2-3
CDR3aa: CASSLSGGASDTQYF

v_gene: TRBV7-9
j_gene: TRBJ2-7
CDR3aa: CASSSGTGEFLRAYEQYF

v_gene: TRBV5-4
j_gene: TRBJ2-3
CDR3aa: CASSPGLAGASTDTQYF

v_gene: TRBV4-1
j_gene: TRBJ1-2
CDR3aa: CASSQERSLVDYGYTF

v_gene: TRBV29-1
j_gene: TRBJ2-7
CDR3aa: CSVRGSYEQYF

v_gene: TRBV7-3
j_gene: TRBJ2-1
CDR3aa: CASSFIRQAHSQQFF

v_gene: TRBV12-3/TRBV12-4
j_gene: TRBJ2-1
CDR3aa: CASSSDRGTSNEQFF

v_gene: TRBV20-1
j_gene: TRBJ2-7
CDR3aa: CSARDSDGTYEQYF

v_gene: TRBV7-9
j_gene: TRBJ2-1
CDR3aa: CASSLPQQGFSYNEQFF

v_gene: TRBV7-9
j_gene: TRBJ1-2
CDR3aa: CASSTRDNYGYTF

v_gene: TRBV6-2/TRBV6-3
j_gene: TRBJ1-5
CDR3aa: CASSSTTGFQPQHF

v_gene: TRBV27
j_gene: TRBJ1-1
CDR3aa: CASSLRPGPNTEAFF

v_gene: TRBV7-9
j_gene: TRBJ2-1
CDR3aa: CASSFPAAAILSSYNEQFF

v_gene: TRBV2
j_gene: TRBJ1-1
CDR3aa: CASIVTSSVTFF

v_gene: TRBV29-1
j_gene: TRBJ2-3
CDR3aa: CSVQGPRSLTDTQYF

v_gene: TRBV10-3
j_gene: TRBJ2-5
CDR3aa: CAISEGRIKETQYF

v_gene: TRBV12-3/TRBV12-4
j_gene: TRBJ2-3
CDR3aa: CASSLVQRGTDTQYF

v_gene: TRBV6-5
j_gene: TRBJ2-5
CDR3aa: CAIGDPAGGETQYF

v_gene: TRBV20-1
j_gene: TRBJ2-7
CDR3aa: CSASRRQTASYEQYF

v_gene: TRBV6-9
j_gene: TRBJ2-7
CDR3aa: CANSKGAGVGPLDEQYF

v_gene: TRBV6-6
j_gene: TRBJ2-3
CDR3aa: CASRPGGGAEDTQYF

v_gene: TRBV7-3
j_gene: TRBJ2-3
CDR3aa: CASSLKDTSLSDTQYF

v_gene: TRBV27
j_gene: TRBJ1-5
CDR3aa: CASSDRMGNQPQHF

v_gene: TRBV28
j_gene: TRBJ2-3
CDR3aa: CASSKREGGTTDTQYF

v_gene: TRBV27
j_gene: TRBJ2-7
CDR3aa: CASSLQGARYEQYF

v_gene: TRBV28
j_gene: TRBJ2-7
CDR3aa: CASRSTDSYEQYF

v_gene: TRBV27
j_gene: TRBJ1-2
CDR3aa: CASSLYGVNYGYTF

v_gene: TRBV7-9
j_gene: TRBJ1-2
CDR3aa: CASTLRGDFSGYTF

v_gene: TRBV5-1
j_gene: TRBJ2-2
CDR3aa: CASSSLGTGNTGELFF

v_gene: TRBV15
j_gene: TRBJ2-1
CDR3aa: CATSRDGEGYEQFF

v_gene: TRBV7-8
j_gene: TRBJ2-2
CDR3aa: CASSLTRQGGGELFF

v_gene: TRBV5-6
j_gene: TRBJ2-7
CDR3aa: CASSHTTYYEQYF

v_gene: TRBV29-1
j_gene: TRBJ2-1
CDR3aa: CSAAGQSHYNEQFF

v_gene: TRBV7-9
j_gene: TRBJ1-2
CDR3aa: CASSTSRDGDRYGYTF

v_gene: TRBV3-1
j_gene: TRBJ2-1
CDR3aa: CASSQGDPPYNEQFF

v_gene: TRBV7-9
j_gene: TRBJ2-5
CDR3aa: CASSLGSAQETQYF

v_gene: TRBV28
j_gene: TRBJ2-7
CDR3aa: CASSFGTGRRDEQYF

v_gene: TRBV29-1
j_gene: TRBJ1-1
CDR3aa: CSVKGRPNTEAFF

v_gene: TRBV2
j_gene: TRBJ2-3
CDR3aa: CASSEGRTGEDTQYF

v_gene: TRBV20-1
j_gene: TRBJ2-5
CDR3aa: CSARGRQDLGATEETQYF

v_gene: TRBV25-1
j_gene: TRBJ2-7
CDR3aa: CASMKRGHYYEQYF

v_gene: TRBV15
j_gene: TRBJ2-1
CDR3aa: CATSRGQGDNEQFF

v_gene: TRBV7-9
j_gene: TRBJ1-4
CDR3aa: CASSGQGFEKLFF

v_gene: TRBV9
j_gene: TRBJ1-1
CDR3aa: CASSVRQTEAFF

v_gene: TRBV4-1
j_gene: TRBJ2-7
CDR3aa: CASSQDFGTTEVEQYF